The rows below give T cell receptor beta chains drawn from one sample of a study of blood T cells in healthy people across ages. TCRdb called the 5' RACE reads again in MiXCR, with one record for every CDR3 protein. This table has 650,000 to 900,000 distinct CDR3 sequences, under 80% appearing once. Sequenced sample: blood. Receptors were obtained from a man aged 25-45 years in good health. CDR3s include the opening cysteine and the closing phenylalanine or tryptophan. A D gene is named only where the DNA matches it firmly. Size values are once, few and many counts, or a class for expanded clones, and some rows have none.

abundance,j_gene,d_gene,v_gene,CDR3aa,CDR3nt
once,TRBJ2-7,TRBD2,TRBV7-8,CASSLFVTGLAREQYF,TGTGCCAGCAGCTTATTCGTTACAGGACTAGCGAGGGAGCAGTACTTC
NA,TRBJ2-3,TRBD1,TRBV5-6,CASSLTGQGTDTQYF,TGTGCCAGCAGCTTGACTGGACAGGGGACAGATACGCAGTATTTT
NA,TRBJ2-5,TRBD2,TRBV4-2,CASSQTPGLATLKTQYF,TGTGCCAGCAGCCAGACGCCGGGACTAGCGACTTTGAAGACCCAGTACTTC
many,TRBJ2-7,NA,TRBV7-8,CASSPGRQGTYEQYF,TGTGCCAGCAGCCCAGGAAGGCAGGGGACCTACGAGCAGTACTTC
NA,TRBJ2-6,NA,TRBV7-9,CASSFILGNGANVLTF,TGTGCCAGCAGCTTTATATTGGGGAACGGGGCCAACGTCCTGACTTTC
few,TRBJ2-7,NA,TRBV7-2,CASSLSIGEQYF,TGTGCCAGCAGCTTAAGTATTGGCGAGCAGTACTTC
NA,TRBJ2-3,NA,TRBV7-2,CASSLGFGASTDTQYF,TGTGCCAGCAGCTTAGGTTTCGGAGCTAGCACAGATACGCAGTATTTT
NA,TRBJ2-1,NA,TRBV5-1,CASSRDKSYNEQFF,TGCGCCAGCAGTCGGGACAAGTCCTACAATGAGCAGTTCTTC
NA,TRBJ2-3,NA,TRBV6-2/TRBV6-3,CASSYSAGLDTQYF,TGTGCCAGCAGTTACTCGGCAGGGTTGGATACGCAGTATTTT
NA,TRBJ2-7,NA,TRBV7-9,CASSPELSTEQYF,TGTGCCAGCAGCCCCGAGCTCTCGACAGAGCAGTACTTC
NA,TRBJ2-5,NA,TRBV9,CASSRGTAETQYF,TGTGCCAGCAGTCGCGGGACAGCCGAGACCCAGTACTTC
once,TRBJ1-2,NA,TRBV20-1,CSATDPPDYTF,TGCAGTGCTACAGACCCCCCCGACTACACCTTC
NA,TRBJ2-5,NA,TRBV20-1,CSALPGGAGETQYF,TGCAGTGCTCTACCAGGCGGAGCTGGAGAGACCCAGTACTTC
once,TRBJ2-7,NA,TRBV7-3,CASSLGLNYEQYF,TGTGCCAGCAGCTTAGGGCTGAACTACGAGCAGTACTTC
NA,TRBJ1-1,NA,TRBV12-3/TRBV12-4,CASRMQGTEAFF,TGCGCCAGCAGAATGCAGGGCACTGAAGCTTTCTTT
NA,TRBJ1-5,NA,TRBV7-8,CASSPRTSGQPQHF,TGTGCCAGCAGCCCGAGGACCTCGGGTCAGCCCCAGCATTTT